This entry is about one T cell receptor beta chain. This clonotype has ten or more counts. Its specific antigen is unknown. No base qualities exist here, and no much larger clone lies one base off it. This entry comes from a study of T cell repertoires in cytomegalovirus infection (dated by TCRdb to about 2019). Regarding the complete study: Donor HLA type was relevant to the analysis, because carriage of CMV infection together with the matching HLA type was indicated by public TCR beta signatures. The research as a whole found: Carriers of CMV infection plus the relevant HLA type were discriminated by the cumulative frequency of public TCR beta family members in the study cohort and in an independent roughly 370-donor cohort. The ex vivo response was dominated by HLA-C-restricted CMV-specific TCR beta clonotypes, which also provided the single most frequent clonotype in two of eight donors.

The reads were generated on an Illumina HiSeq 1500. Through fastp at Q25 and MiXCR, TCRdb rebuilt clones from the public reads, retaining in-frame beta chains. One record per CDR3 amino acid sequence lists the most common genes and DNA. The sample table lists 350,000 to 450,000 distinct CDR3 sequences, around 18% of them with a count of one. 8.7% of the sample lies in the top ten. Unmatched junction bases come to 8, with V trimmed by 5 bases and J by 3 bases. From the cysteine through the phenylalanine, the CDR3 covers 15 amino acids. Only the CDR3 DNA is retained, 45 bases long and in frame from the first base. The germline V gene gives CDR1 as SGHTA and CDR2 as FQGNSA.

The sequence was obtained from a human donor in good health (CMV status not recorded). Some clones in this sample may be carry-over from other donors' samples. This receptor chain uses TRBV7-2 and TRBJ1-1; TRBD1 lines up with 8 middle nucleotides. Sequenced: PBMCs. The DNA is as follows: TGTGCCAGCAGCCTATTACAGGGGGGGGACACTGAAGCTTTCTTT. This gives the protein CASSLLQGGDTEAFF.